These 14 T cell receptor beta chains were sequenced from one sample in a study of cytomegalovirus exposure and HLA in healthy donors. PCR involved 60 Vbeta and 13 Jbeta primers. TCRdb's table, derived via immunoSEQ multiplex PCR, lists solely in-frame clones and lacks some. The data contain 160,000 or so clones, over 70% of them singletons. Sequencing used PBMCs. The receptors here all came from a man in his fifties in good health and CMV-seropositive.

This sequence joins TRBV7-9 and TRBJ2-3, with 12 nucleotides matching TRBD2. Germline assignment: CDR1 SEHNR and CDR2 FQNEAQ (reference sequence). V lost 7 bases and J lost 7; bases outside the gene matches: 12. The CDR3 extends over 16 amino acids. The CDR3 DNA follows: TGTGCCAGCACCCAGTCGTCTAGCGGGAGGGCATATACGCAGTATTTT. It is translated as CASTQSSSGRAYTQYF.

This clone was seen a handful of times. The CDR3 sequence is CASSADTNYGYTF. In DNA, the CDR3 is TGTGCCAGCAGTGCCGACACAAACTATGGCTACACCTTC. V and J are TRBV6-5 and TRBJ1-2; D not certain. V was pared by 5 bases and J by 2 bases, with 9 bases between. This CDR3 has 13 amino acids. The germline V gene encodes CDR1 MNHEY and CDR2 SVGAGI.

The chain joins TRBV9 to TRBJ2-3; TRBD2 agrees at 11 bases. The CDR3 loop spans 17 amino acids. V lost 4 bases, J lost 6 bases, and 13 bases stayed unmatched. CDR1 SGDLS and CDR2 YYNGEE come from the germline V gene. Here the CDR3 DNA reads TGTGCCAGCAGCCCGAGGTCCCTAGCGGGAGGAGTGGATACGCAGTATTTT. Translating gives CASSPRSLAGGVDTQYF.

In this sample, this clone turned up a few times. V gene TRBV19 combines with J gene TRBJ1-1; D not resolved. Looked up from germline, CDR1 is LNHDA and CDR2 is SQIVND (reference sequence). This CDR3 spans 14 amino acids. V gave up 1 base and J gave up 0 bases, with 6 bases separating them. This CDR3 reads CASSIVHMNTEAFF. CDR3 nucleotide sequence: TGTGCCAGTAGTATAGTACATATGAACACTGAAGCTTTCTTT.

This chain joins TRBV30 and TRBJ1-5, with D possibly TRBD1 on 5 matching bases. Trimming left V 5 bases short and J 4 bases short, with 15 bases between. Germline CDR1 GTSNPN, CDR2 SVGIG (reference sequence). The CDR3 loop spans 14 amino acids. The CDR3 nucleotides read TGTGCCTGGGGTAGACAGTCCGGAAATCAGCCCCAGCATTTT. Encoded protein: CAWGRQSGNQPQHF.

The V call is TRBV28, the J call TRBJ2-7; D gene unclear. This CDR3 is 13 amino acids long. Trimming cost V 3 bases and J 6 bases, with 12 bases left between them. The V gene's germline CDR1 is MDHEN and CDR2 SYDVKM. CDR3 protein: CASSFRPGVEQYF. DNA for the CDR3: TGTGCCAGCAGTTTTCGCCCAGGTGTCGAGCAGTACTTC.

This sequence joins TRBV4-2 and TRBJ1-5; no definite D call. CDR1 and CDR2 (germline): LGHNA, YNFKEQ. The CDR3 has 14 residues. Between the trimmed V and J ends, which lost 4 bases and 4 bases, there was a span of 11 bases. CDR3 residues: CASSPASGNQPQHF. CDR3 bases: TGTGCCAGCAGCCCAGCGTCGGGAAATCAGCCCCAGCATTTT.

This clone was detected only once. This same CDR3 is encoded by further DNA sequences in the sample. The J gene is TRBJ2-3, the V gene TRBV7-6; possible D gene TRBD2, 5 bases. CDR3 size: 14 residues. Trimming took 3 bases from V and 2 from J, leaving 9 bases between them. Germline CDR1 SGHVS, CDR2 FNYEAQ. The CDR3 sequence: CASSLSGSTDTQYF. In DNA form, the CDR3 reads TGTGCCAGCAGCTTGTCGGGATCCACAGATACGCAGTATTTT.

This clone was seen only a few times. V and J are TRBV28 and TRBJ2-5, with 7 positions matching TRBD1. CDR3 length: 14 residues. Germline assignment: CDR1 MDHEN and CDR2 SYDVKM. The trim removed 2 bases at V and 5 bases at J, leaving 5 bases unmatched. CDR3: CASSLGGRGETQYF. CDR3 coding DNA: TGTGCCAGCAGTTTAGGGGGCAGGGGGGAGACCCAGTACTTC.

The gene calls are TRBV11-2 and TRBJ2-2, with D uncertain. Per the germline V gene, CDR1 is SGHAT and CDR2 is FQNNGV. Trimming cost V 6 bases and J 4 bases, with 6 bases left between them. The CDR3 contains 12 residues. CDR3 in DNA: TGTGCCAGCAGTTATCTCACCGGGGAGCTGTTTTTT. Translated, it gives CASSYLTGELFF. The full variable domain, in which reference TRBV11-2 and TRBJ2-2 provide the parts outside the CDR3, is EAGVAQSPRYKIIEKRQSVAFWCNPISGHATLYWYQQILGQGPKLLIQFQNNGVVDDSQLPKDRFSAERLKGVDSTLKIQPAKLEDSAVYLCASSYLTGELFFGEGSRLTVL.

The chain has TRBV7-9 and TRBJ1-1; TRBD1 matches 7 bases. J was trimmed by 2 bases and V by 2 bases; bases with no gene match: 11. This CDR3 region has 17 residues. The germline CDR1 and CDR2 sequences are SEHNR and FQNEAQ (reference sequence). DNA of the CDR3: TGTGCCAGCAGCTTATGGGGGCGACAGGGACGAAACACTGAAGCTTTCTTT. As protein: CASSLWGRQGRNTEAFF.

Concerning this clone itself: The same CDR3 can be traced to other DNA sequences in this sample. This rearrangement joins TRBV5-1 to TRBJ2-3, with 8 bases identical to TRBD1. Germline V gene lookup returns CDR1 SGHRS and CDR2 YFSETQ. V was clipped by 0 bases and J by 4 bases; unmatched bases: 7. This CDR3 is 16 amino acids long. The CDR3 loop reads CASSLAPGQGADTQYF. CDR3 in DNA: TGCGCCAGCAGCTTGGCCCCCGGACAGGGCGCAGATACGCAGTATTTT. Complete variable domain (other parts from reference TRBV5-1 and TRBJ2-3): KAGVTQTPRYLIKTRGQQVTLSCSPISGHRSVSWYQQTPGQGLQFLFEYFSETQRNKGNFPGRFSGRQFSNSRSEMNVSTLELGDSALYLCASSLAPGQGADTQYFGPGTRLTVL.

This chain uses TRBV30 with TRBJ1-5; 9 nucleotides match TRBD1. Germline V gives CDR1 GTSNPN, CDR2 SVGIG (reference sequence). Trimming removed 1 base from V and 5 bases from J; junction bases left unmatched: 3. This CDR3 is 14 amino acids long. This CDR3 reads CAWSGTGDYQPQHF. For the CDR3, the DNA is TGTGCCTGGAGTGGGACAGGGGATTATCAGCCCCAGCATTTT.

There are a few counts of this clone. The chain is built from TRBV6-5 and TRBJ2-3; 7 nucleotides line up with TRBD2. The germline CDR1 and CDR2 sequences are MNHEY and SVGAGI. J lost 2 bases, V lost 6 bases, and 5 bases had no gene match. CDR3 length equals 14 residues. CDR3 sequence: CASSAGLFTDTQYF. The CDR3 DNA is TGTGCCAGCAGCGCGGGACTATTCACAGATACGCAGTATTTT.